This T cell receptor (beta chain) is from a study of blood T cell repertoires in COVID-19. Turning to the study itself: Samples came from the United States, Italy and Spain, spanning acute and convalescent COVID-19. Sources were T cells, B-cell-depleted T cells, or PBMCs; the material itself was cDNA or gDNA.

In the original processing: From reference gene primer amplification, estimates of nucleated cell counts were derived. Libraries were prepared by immunoSEQ multiplex PCR; TCRdb keeps only in-frame clonotypes and omits some of them. Clone size and the V and J calls come from that table; the DNA yielded D and trimming. The profile covers about 370,000 clones, with roughly 90% appearing a single time and about 3% taken by the ten largest. V was pared by 7 bases and J by 1 base, with 8 bases between. Germline CDR1 and CDR2: SGHVS and FQNEAQ. This CDR3 region has 13 residues. Seattle enrolled patients during active infection and tracked them longitudinally.

Material for sequencing was peripheral blood. The chain carries TRBV7-8 and TRBJ1-3; D gene uncertain. This sequence was found in a woman between 25 and 40 years old with COVID-19, enrolled during active disease. The CDR3 is CASTEGSGNTIYF. The DNA of the CDR3 is TGTGCCAGCACCGAGGGTTCTGGAAACACCATATATTTT.